Here is one T cell receptor (beta chain) with its context. Its antigen is unknown. All patients relapsed after autologous stem cell transplantation, and brentuximab vedotin exposure varied. Patients had relapsed/refractory classical Hodgkin lymphoma with complete response, partial response or progressive disease as best response. This sample was taken from a study of PD-1 blockade in classical Hodgkin lymphoma. Clones were sequenced by immunoSEQ multiplex PCR, and TCRdb holds only the in-frame ones, with some missing. The repertoire consists of approximately 100,000 clones, with roughly 92% occurring once and the leading ten covering 2.8%. Study observations and caveats: Undefined causes, possibly disease activity or prior therapy, underlie the repertoire differences. Baseline TCR diversity was reportedly lower in newly diagnosed patients than in healthy donors. It was reported as lower still in relapsed/refractory patients. Patients who began taking nivolumab under 1 year after ASCT were left out.

The TCR was taken from a human donor with classical Hodgkin lymphoma. The sequencing used peripheral blood mononuclear cells (PBMCs), collected at baseline.

This CDR3 reads CASMTGLARYNEQFF. The CDR3 bases are TGTGCCAGTATGACGGGACTAGCGAGGTACAATGAGCAGTTCTTC. This rearrangement joins TRBV19 to TRBJ2-1; the match to TRBD2 covers 10 bases. The CDR3 has 15 residues. Germline assignment: CDR1 LNHDA and CDR2 SQIVND (reference sequence). With 7 bases clipped from V and 4 bases from J, the junction kept 7 bases outside the gene matches.